The subject of this entry is one T cell receptor (beta chain). Its antigen remains unknown. The sample is drawn from a study of identical twins. Germline V gene lookup returns CDR1 SGDLS and CDR2 YYNGEE. Trimming cost V 0 bases and J 5 bases; bases outside gene matches: 7. The CDR3 length is 16 residues. Broader study findings: Analyses based on zero insertions could be partly confounded by invariant MAIT and iNKT cells. Surplus twin overlap in beta out-of-frame sequences was less pronounced.

TCRdb processed the 5' RACE reads anew with MiXCR; each CDR3 protein has one entry. The sample comprises approximately 490,000 distinct CDR3 sequences, 20% to 25% of which are singletons, and about 0.48% rests with the top ten. All of the donors were Caucasians in good health. Another study also made use of these data, one on yellow fever vaccine responses in identical twins.

The receptor comes from a woman aged 18-29 years in good health. This chain uses TRBV9 with TRBJ2-2; TRBD1 agrees at 7 bases. What was sequenced was CD4+ T cells sorted from blood. CDR3 sequence reads: CASSVASDRRTGELFF. As DNA, the CDR3 is TGTGCCAGCAGCGTAGCCTCGGACAGGCGGACCGGGGAGCTGTTTTTT.